This T cell receptor (beta chain) was recorded in a study of shared clonotypes between healthy human individuals. Whole-study findings and limits: Tissues were not sampled, only blood, and their repertoires likely differ. Naive subsets, compared against memory subsets, generally had larger estimated richness values.

A remark on this clone: No antigen is known for it.

Each subset's genomic DNA was split evenly across several immunoSEQ plates. Data came from immunoSEQ multiplex PCR; TCRdb stores just in-frame clones and leaves some out. The data contain a few million clones, 85% to 95% of them singletons. Germline V lookup: CDR1 KGHSH, CDR2 LQKENI. Trimming cost V 4 bases and J 5 bases, with 14 bases left between them. The CDR3 length is 15 residues. The rearrangement joins TRBV18 to TRBJ1-4; D is perhaps TRBD1 (5 bases). This clonotype was obtained from a man aged 18 to 30 in good health. Some clones in this sample may be carry-over from other donors' samples. Sequenced material: naive CD4+ T cells from PBMCs. Subset given: CD45RA+ positively selected. For the CDR3, the DNA is TGTGCCAGCTCACTAGGGGACGGCGGGAATGAAAAACTGTTTTTT. It yields the protein CASSLGDGGNEKLFF.